This T cell receptor (beta chain) was identified during a study of blood T cell repertoires in COVID-19 (dated by TCRdb to 2018 to 2021). Background on the whole study: Samples from collaborators originated in the United States, Italy and Spain and spanned both the acute and convalescent phases of COVID-19. The prospective study material was composed of cDNA or gDNA derived from T cells, B-cell-depleted T cells, or PBMCs. Deeply sampled blood TCRbeta repertoires from subjects exposed to, actively infected with, or recovered from COVID-19 were included in the dataset. The repertoires were released in a freely available public database meant as a resource for research on the immune response to SARS-CoV-2. Samples were obtained from the ongoing ImmuneRACE study (first 160 participants) and from some 1,200 subjects provided by 6 global collaborators. Nearly every sample came with metadata listing a de-identified subject ID, COVID-19 status, age in years and sex. HLA class I and class II types, where available, came from metadata supplied by the sample provider rather than from assay-based typing.

The CDR3 measures 14 amino acids from cysteine to phenylalanine. CDR3 DNA only is kept here, 42 bases in frame from base 1. Trimming at the junction amounts to 1 base on V and 6 bases on J, and the germline ends lie 12 bases apart. The germline V gene (reference sequence) sets CDR1 to LGHDT and CDR2 to YNNKEL. What the work shows at the level of the full study, not this receptor alone: How much clinical and demographic metadata was included differed by source and by participant, and the metadata was provided uncurated.

The immunoSEQ Assay, a bias-controlled multiplex PCR, was used to amplify TCRbeta CDR3 regions from genomic DNA. The original methods were these. The number of nucleated cells in each sample was estimated by amplification of reference gene primers within the assay. To quantify the absolute abundance of each unique TCRbeta CDR3 rearrangement, sequence reads were collapsed and filtered. For each sample, productive Simpson clonality was calculated as the square root of Simpson's diversity index across productive rearrangements. Imported from immuneACCESS, the table was reduced by TCRdb to in-frame sequences with V and J called. These copies leave out some clones; in studies compared against another copy, an unresolved V gene accounts for under half, and the cause of the remainder is not known. V, J and clone size are those of that table, while D and trimming were read from the DNA. This sample has 66,000 or so clones in its table, and roughly 77% of those were observed once. 8% to 10% of the sample comes from the top ten.

The collaborating institutions used their own protocols to collect whole blood in K2EDTA tubes. Collaborator samples were shipped for TCRbeta analysis as frozen whole blood, isolated PBMCs, or DNA extracted from either sample type. In its sample, this clone was seen once. Its cognate antigen has yet to be identified. No much larger clone exists at a distance of one base, and base qualities are not known. Sequencing was done on a sample of peripheral blood. The sequence is built from TRBV3-1 (or the pseudogene TRBV3-2) and TRBJ1-2; a tentative D call is TRBD1 (6 bases match). The sequence came from a human donor in a cohort sampled during active COVID-19. The CDR3: CASSQGSQGNGYTF. The DNA sequence is TGTGCCAGCAGCCAAGGGTCGCAGGGGAATGGCTACACCTTC.